The clone carrying this T cell receptor (beta chain) has only a few counts. Its antigen is as yet unknown. From 5'RACE with constant-segment primers came TCR alpha and TCR beta cDNA libraries that carried sample barcodes and UMIs. MiXCR, applied by TCRdb to the 5' RACE reads, yields one record per CDR3 protein. In the table there are about 400,000 distinct CDR3 sequences, approximately 16% of which are singletons. The data belong to a study of T-cell memory formation after mild COVID-19. Study-wide findings and caveats: The study found balanced CD4/CD8 in clones contracting day 15 to 85 and a CD4+ lean in later expanders. Pre-infection memory carried some responding clones, suggesting that cross-reactive memory joined.

Source material: PBMCs or a T cell subset sorted from them (not recorded which). The source is a man between 18 and 29 years old who had mild COVID-19 (a few samples of this study predate the infection). Cell type and time point are not known.

The CDR3 sequence is CASSFQGVPSYNEQFF. CDR3 DNA: TGTGCCAGCAGTTTTCAGGGGGTCCCCTCCTACAATGAGCAGTTCTTC. The chain has TRBV12-3 or TRBV12-4 and TRBJ2-1; TRBD1 aligns across 7 bases. The ends lost 3 bases at V and 0 bases at J; junction bases unmatched: 5. This CDR3 spans 16 amino acids.